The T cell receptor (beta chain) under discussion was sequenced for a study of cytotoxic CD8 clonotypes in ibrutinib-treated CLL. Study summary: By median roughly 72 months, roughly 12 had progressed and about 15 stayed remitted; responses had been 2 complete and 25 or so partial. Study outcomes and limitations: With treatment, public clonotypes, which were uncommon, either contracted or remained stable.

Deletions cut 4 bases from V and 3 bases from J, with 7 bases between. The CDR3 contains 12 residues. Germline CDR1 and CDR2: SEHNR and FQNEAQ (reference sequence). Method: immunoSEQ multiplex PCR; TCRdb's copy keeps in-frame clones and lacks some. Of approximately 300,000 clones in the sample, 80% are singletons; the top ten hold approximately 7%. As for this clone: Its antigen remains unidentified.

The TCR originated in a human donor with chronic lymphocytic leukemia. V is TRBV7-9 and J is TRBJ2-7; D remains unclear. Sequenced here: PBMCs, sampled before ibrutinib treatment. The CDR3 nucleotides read TGTGCCAGCAGCTCGGAACGCTACGAGCAGTACTTC. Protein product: CASSSERYEQYF.